A single sample is the source of the 18 T cell receptor beta chains below, sequenced in a study of blood T cells in healthy people across ages. With a J-beta primer mix and a sample-barcoded 5' primer, a second PCR ran about 7 to 11 cycles. TCRdb reprocessed the 5' RACE reads with MiXCR, giving one entry per CDR3 protein. The sample yields some 700,000 distinct CDR3 sequences, 35% to 45% seen once. Material for sequencing was blood. Receptors were obtained from a woman aged 60 to 75 in good health.

CDR3 protein: CASSLGRERTDTQYF. As DNA, the CDR3 is TGCGCCAGCAGCTTGGGGCGGGAGCGCACAGATACGCAGTATTTT. The chain combines TRBV5-1 with TRBJ2-3; 7 nucleotides line up with TRBD2. Germline V gives CDR1 SGHRS, CDR2 YFSETQ. V trimming: 0 bases; J trimming: 1 base; junction bases outside the gene matches: 2. The CDR3 totals 15 residues.

The table lists this clonotype with a few counts. V is TRBV20-1 and J is TRBJ2-5, with 13 positions matching TRBD2. V shed 4 bases and J 11 bases; nucleotides not matched to a gene: 10. This CDR3 contains 14 residues. Germline V gene data show CDR1 as DFQATT and CDR2 as SNEGSKA (reference sequence). The DNA of the CDR3 is TGCAGTGCTATTAGGACTAGCGGGAGTCGAGAGCAGTACTTC. Translated, it gives CSAIRTSGSREQYF.

The V call is TRBV5-6, the J call TRBJ2-1, with 8 nucleotides matching TRBD2. Germline CDR1 and CDR2: SGHDT and YYEEEE. The CDR3 length is 14 residues. J gave up 3 bases and V 4 bases, and 3 bases lay outside the gene matches. The CDR3 sequence: CASSTGGGYNEQFF. The CDR3 DNA is TGTGCCAGCAGCACGGGGGGGGGCTACAATGAGCAGTTCTTC.

The rearrangement joins TRBV6-6 to TRBJ2-5; 8 bases map to TRBD1. Per the germline V gene, CDR1 is MNHNY and CDR2 is SVGAGI (reference sequence). Trimming removed 6 bases from V and 4 bases from J; junction bases left unmatched: 7. This CDR3 is built from 14 residues. The CDR3 spells CASSLLGQGETQYF. The CDR3 DNA reads as TGTGCCAGCAGCCTACTCGGACAGGGAGAGACCCAGTACTTC.

This chain connects TRBV20-1 to TRBJ2-5, with D possibly being TRBD1 (5 bases). CDR1 is DFQATT, CDR2 SNEGSKA, per germline (reference sequence). The CDR3 length is 13 residues. The V and J ends lost 2 bases and 11 bases respectively, with 18 bases between them. In nucleotides, the CDR3 is TGCAGTGCTAGACGAAGGGGCAACGGAGAGCAGTACTTC. Amino acid sequence: CSARRRGNGEQYF.

This clonotype was counted many times. V and J are TRBV29-1 and TRBJ2-5; D is tentatively TRBD1 or TRBD2 (6 bases each). Germline V gene sequence: CDR1 SQVTM, CDR2 ANQGSEA. The CDR3 consists of 10 residues. The CDR3 bases are TGCGGGGGGCGAGAAGAGACCCAGTACTTC. Encoded protein: CGGREETQYF. Drawing the rest from reference TRBV29-1 and TRBJ2-5, the complete variable domain is SAVISQKPSRDICQRGTSLTIQCQVDSQVTMMFWYRQQPGQSLTLIATANQGSEATYESGFVIDKFPISRPNLTFSTLTVSNMSPEDSSIYLCGGREETQYFGPGTRLLVL.

The rearrangement joins TRBV29-1 to TRBJ2-3; no clear D. The CDR3 spans 16 residues. Germline V gene sequence: CDR1 SQVTM, CDR2 ANQGSEA. With 0 bases removed from V and 4 bases from J, the gap between germline ends came to 17 bases. CDR3 coding DNA: TGCAGCGTTGAAGACCGGTTGGCACGGCAGGCAGATACGCAGTATTTT. This translates into CSVEDRLARQADTQYF.

The gene calls are TRBV6-5 and TRBJ2-5, with unresolved D. CDR1 and CDR2 (germline): MNHEY, SVGAGI. Between the trimmed V and J ends, which lost 2 bases and 2 bases, there was a span of 6 bases. The CDR3 runs to 13 residues. The CDR3 coding sequence is TGTGCCAGCAGTTACCCTGAACAAGAGACCCAGTACTTC. Encoded protein: CASSYPEQETQYF.

The count of this clonotype is one. The genes are TRBV6-1 and TRBJ2-7; 7 positions match TRBD2. The J call may be wrong; the DNA end is better matched by TRBJ2-5. This CDR3 comprises 15 residues. Germline values: CDR1 MNHNS, CDR2 SASEGT. The CDR3 sequence is CASSPSGGGWETQYF. The CDR3 region has the DNA TGTGCCAGCAGTCCTAGTGGGGGGGGATGGGAGACCCAGTACTTC.

V is TRBV29-1 and J is TRBJ2-3; 8 positions agree with TRBD1. The V gene end was trimmed by 1 base and the J gene end by 3 bases; junction bases not matched to a gene: 12. The CDR3 runs 17 residues. Germline CDR1 reads SQVTM; CDR2 reads ANQGSEA. The DNA for the CDR3 is TGCAGCGTTGAAGGGACAGGGCGCCTTGGGGGAACAGATACGCAGTATTTT. Protein sequence: CSVEGTGRLGGTDTQYF.

The rearrangement uses TRBV6-2 or TRBV6-3 and TRBJ2-5; 8 bases match TRBD2. After removal of 4 bases from V and 2 bases from J, the junction contained 9 bases not matched to a gene. Germline V CDR1 and CDR2: MNHEY, SVGEGT. This CDR3 is built from 16 residues. CDR3 nucleotide sequence: TGTGCCAGCAGTTCGTTAGGGACTAGTCGTCAAGAGACCCAGTACTTC. Translation: CASSSLGTSRQETQYF.

The chain employs TRBV7-2 and TRBJ2-3; D might be TRBD2 (5 bases). This CDR3 comprises 15 residues. V lost 1 base and J lost 4, with 12 bases in between. The germline gives CDR1 SGHTA, CDR2 FQGNSA. DNA of the CDR3: TGTGCCAGCAGCTTAGTCGGTGGCGGGCCAGATACGCAGTATTTT. It encodes CASSLVGGGPDTQYF.

J is TRBJ1-2 and V is TRBV7-8, with D hard to call. The germline V gene has CDR1 SGHVS and CDR2 FQNEAQ. The CDR3 length is 14 residues. Trimming removed 1 base at V and 0 bases at J, with 6 bases between. The CDR3 here is CASSLGRANYGYTF. The CDR3 DNA reads as TGTGCCAGCAGCTTAGGCAGAGCTAACTATGGCTACACCTTC. Full variable domain (missing parts from reference TRBV7-8 and TRBJ1-2): GAGVSQSPRYKVAKRGQDVALRCDPISGHVSLFWYQQALGQGPEFLTYFQNEAQLDKSGLPSDRFFAERPEGSVSTLKIQRTQQEDSAVYLCASSLGRANYGYTFGSGTRLTVV.

This clonotype has a single count. A read error may be the cause here, since a much bigger clone is one base away. This chain connects TRBV7-2 to TRBJ2-7; possible D gene TRBD1, 5 bases. The germline gives CDR1 SGHTA, CDR2 FQGNSA. The CDR3 length is 15 residues. Trimming took 5 bases from V and 5 from J, leaving 19 bases between them. The CDR3, as DNA: TGTGCCAGCAGCAGACCCGACAGTTTGTCCCACGAGCAGTACTTC. Translated: CASSRPDSLSHEQYF.

The J gene is TRBJ1-5, the V gene TRBV20-1; D not resolved. The CDR3 extends over 15 amino acids. V dropped 6 bases and J dropped 7 bases, with 22 bases sitting between them. The germline V gene has CDR1 DFQATT and CDR2 SNEGSKA (reference sequence). In DNA form, the CDR3 reads TGCAGTGCCCTCGATGACGGCAGGACGGGGCAGCCCCAGCATTTT. Its protein product is CSALDDGRTGQPQHF.

The V and J genes are TRBV3-1 and TRBJ2-1, with D maybe TRBD2 (5 bases). This CDR3 is 14 amino acids long. The V end lost 2 bases, the J end lost 9 bases, and 14 bases lay between the germline ends. Per germline, CDR1 LGHDT and CDR2 YNNKEL (reference sequence). CDR3 protein: CASSQTTLEGEQFF. The CDR3 coding sequence is TGTGCCAGCAGCCAAACCACTCTAGAGGGTGAGCAGTTCTTC.

J is TRBJ1-5 and V is TRBV6-2 or TRBV6-3; 9 positions match TRBD1. Germline V gives CDR1 MNHEY, CDR2 SVGEGT. V shed 4 bases, J shed 6 bases, and the junction held 10 bases outside the gene matches. The CDR3 sequence is 16 residues long. CDR3 coding DNA: TGTGCCAGCAGTTCTCTCGGACAGGGGTTAAGTCAGCCCCAGCATTTT. This codes for CASSSLGQGLSQPQHF.

Details on this clonotype: One end of the junction varies from germline; a read error may be responsible. This chain joins TRBV6-2 or TRBV6-3 and TRBJ2-5, with 7 bases fitting TRBD1. CDR3 size: 13 residues. Germline CDR1 and CDR2: MNHEY and SVGEGT. The CDR3 DNA reads as TGTGCCGGCAGCCGTACAGGGGAAGAGACCCAGTACTTC. Its protein is CAGSRTGEETQYF.